The entry below describes one T cell receptor (beta chain). Its target is not known. These data originate in a study of molecular identifiers for immune sequencing clone quantification. Findings of the study overall: Barcode collisions between identical TCR molecules could shrink estimates of highly expanded clone sizes. In naive cells, clones above 20 RNA copies held under 1% of molecules, whereas in effector cells they held over 98%.

TCRdb processed the PCR reads anew with MiXCR; each CDR3 protein has one entry. The sample carries approximately 630,000 distinct CDR3 sequences, 25% recorded once. Trimming cost V 4 bases and J 3 bases, with 10 bases left between them. The CDR3 is 13 residues long. Germline values: CDR1 LNHDA, CDR2 SQIVND (reference sequence). Libraries of naive CD8 T cells were made from approximately 20,000 to 1,000,000 sorted cells. They used 10%, 30% or 50% RNA. For naive CD8 T cells, sorting used the CD8+CD4-CCR7+CD45RA+ phenotype. The chain is built from TRBV19 and TRBJ2-7; no definite D call. The sample comprised naive CD8+ T cells from blood, with Jurkat cell RNA spiked in. Subset: FACS-sorted CD8+CD4-CCR7+CD45RA+ naive T cells. The TCR originated in a human donor in good health. Some libraries in this study had Jurkat cell RNA spiked in. Here the CDR3 DNA reads TGTGCCAGTAGTACCAACTACTTCTACGAGCAGTACTTC. The encoded protein is CASSTNYFYEQYF.